This T cell receptor (beta chain) was profiled in a study of CD8+CD57+ T cells in acquired aplastic anemia. The template for TCR beta VDJ and CDR3 sequence profiling was genomic DNA. Via MiXCR, TCRdb re-called the reads, giving one row per CDR3 protein. The profile shows about 220,000 distinct CDR3 sequences, approximately 35% of them singletons. A note on this clonotype: A single base separates this from a much larger clone, so it may be a read error.

Germline CDR1 reads DFQATT; CDR2 reads SNEGSKA (reference sequence). The V gene lost 3 bases and the J gene lost 3 bases, with 17 bases spanning the gap. There are 15 residues in the CDR3. Sequencing used sorted CD4+, CD8+, or CD8+CD57+ T cells (not recorded which) from PBMCs. The origin of this receptor is a human donor in good health, serving as a control. The chain employs TRBV20-1 and TRBJ1-2, with D maybe TRBD1 (5 bases). The DNA for the CDR3 is TGCAGTGCTAGGGATAGGAGGGACGCTCACTATGGCTACACCTTC. Its translation is CSARDRRDAHYGYTF.